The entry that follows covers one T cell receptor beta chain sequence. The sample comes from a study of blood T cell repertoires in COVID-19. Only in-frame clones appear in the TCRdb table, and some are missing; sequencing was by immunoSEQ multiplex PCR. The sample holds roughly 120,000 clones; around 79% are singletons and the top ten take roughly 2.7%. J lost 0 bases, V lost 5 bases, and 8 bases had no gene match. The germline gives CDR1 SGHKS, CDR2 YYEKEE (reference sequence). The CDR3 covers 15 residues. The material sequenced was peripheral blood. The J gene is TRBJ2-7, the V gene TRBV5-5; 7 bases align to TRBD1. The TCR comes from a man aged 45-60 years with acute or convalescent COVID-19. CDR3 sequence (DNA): TGTGCCAGCAGTTACGGGACAGCGTTCTCCTACGAGCAGTACTTC. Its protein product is CASSYGTAFSYEQYF.